This TCR beta chain was sequenced during a study of shared clonotypes between healthy human individuals. The CDR3 sequence is 17 residues long. V shed 2 bases and J shed 4 bases, with 15 bases lying between them. Germline CDR1 reads MDHEN; CDR2 reads SYDVKM. Sequenced by immunoSEQ multiplex PCR; TCRdb stores in-frame clones only, minus some. This sample has fewer than 3 million clones; 85% to 95% occur once, and the top ten carry 0.3% to 0.4%. The clonotype originates from a man aged 18 to 29 in good health. Some clones in this sample may be carry-over from other donors' samples. Input material: naive CD4+ T cells from PBMCs. Stated subset: CD45RA+ positively selected. The chain combines TRBV28 with TRBJ2-6; D possibly uses TRBD1 or TRBD2 (5 bases each). In nucleotides, the CDR3 is TGTGCCAGCAGTTTAAATCCCGGGGCGAGCGGGGCCAACGTCCTGACTTTC. This encodes CASSLNPGASGANVLTF.